These T cell receptor beta chains were read from a single sample in a study of blood T cell repertoires in COVID-19. TCRdb's table, derived via immunoSEQ multiplex PCR, lists solely in-frame clones and lacks some. The sample holds roughly 150,000 clones, around 83% seen once. Sequenced: peripheral blood. These TCRs come from a woman aged 50 to 60 in a cohort sampled during active or convalescent COVID-19. Each CDR3 is given with its conserved first and last residue.

CDR3aa	v_gene	j_gene
CASTKPGRIENTIYF	TRBV6-4	TRBJ1-3
CASIKGDSETQYF	TRBV5-5	TRBJ2-5
CASSGTLLVIGLETQYF	TRBV5-1	TRBJ2-5
CAISEIGRQGSYEQYF	TRBV10-3	TRBJ2-7
CASRGDRAGYTF	TRBV12-3/TRBV12-4	TRBJ1-2
CASSTGQGLGYNSPLHF	TRBV7-9	TRBJ1-6
CASSYPPGQGGTEAFF	TRBV6-5	TRBJ1-1
CASSIGTGTDSPLHF	TRBV19	TRBJ1-6
CASSIEWGGEGTNEQFF	TRBV19	TRBJ2-1
CASSPRSNEQFF	TRBV7-6	TRBJ2-1
CASSLAGHGQETQYF	TRBV7-8	TRBJ2-5
CASSLVGQYQPQHF	TRBV7-8	TRBJ1-5
CASSLWAAQETQYF	TRBV5-1	TRBJ2-5
CASSLMAPGGNTEAFF	TRBV5-1	TRBJ1-1
CASSRQGVHGYTF	TRBV6-5	TRBJ1-2
CASSLDRVFGNTIYF	TRBV19	TRBJ1-3
CASSEGGRSPLHF	TRBV18	TRBJ1-6
CATSRGSGGSGELFF	TRBV15	TRBJ2-2
CAISPTGGWGMNTEAFF	TRBV10-3	TRBJ1-1
CSVRGGRTEAFF	TRBV29-1	TRBJ1-1
CASSRWPGGYNSPLHF	TRBV11-2	TRBJ1-6
CSVEVIGGSNYGYTF	TRBV29-1	TRBJ1-2
CASSLETGVEKLFF	TRBV7-9	TRBJ1-4
CASGTGSQKLFF	TRBV6-5	TRBJ1-4
CASSIGTSSGELFF	TRBV19	TRBJ2-2
CASSFSSGGREQYF	TRBV27	TRBJ2-7
CASRTGTGNTIYF	TRBV10-1	TRBJ1-3
CASGDGTSGGANEQFF	TRBV12-5	TRBJ2-1
CASSQDFQGFGGNEKLFF	TRBV4-1	TRBJ1-4
CASRERRSSYNEQFF	TRBV19	TRBJ2-1
CASSDPSYEQYF	TRBV2	TRBJ2-7
CASSLDTSYEQYF	TRBV5-1	TRBJ2-7
CASTSGSSGNTIYF	TRBV19	TRBJ1-3
CASSLVPGEAFF	TRBV13	TRBJ1-1
CSVSFRVAVTEAFF	TRBV29-1	TRBJ1-1
CASSVAGRPSGNQPQHF	TRBV9	TRBJ1-5
CASSQARDRRTYEQYF	TRBV18	TRBJ2-7
CASSQAWDIVTDTQYF	TRBV4-3	TRBJ2-3
CASSKDRGYEQYF	TRBV5-6	TRBJ2-7
CASSPGGTTNEKLFF	TRBV18	TRBJ1-4
CASSRPQDSPLHF	TRBV4-1	TRBJ1-6
CASSLSQGISNQPQHF	TRBV28	TRBJ1-5
CASIERGRGSTDTQYF	TRBV7-9	TRBJ2-3
CASSGQGNQPQHF	TRBV27	TRBJ1-5
CASSAGQRNTEAFF	TRBV7-6	TRBJ1-1
CASSSEVGEQYF	TRBV7-8	TRBJ2-7
CASSPTGGTEAFF	TRBV6-2/TRBV6-3	TRBJ1-1
CASSQGTIAFGNTIYF	TRBV14	TRBJ1-3
CASSQGTSGYNEQFF	TRBV19	TRBJ2-1
CASSLTGGYQETQYF	TRBV5-6	TRBJ2-5
CASSSLWGEELFF	TRBV5-5	TRBJ1-4
CASTAQREEKLFF	TRBV7-9	TRBJ1-4
CASRHGTGISYGYTF	TRBV5-5	TRBJ1-2
CASSQQGSAGYTF	TRBV14	TRBJ1-2
CASSPGLAGGLETQYF	TRBV5-4	TRBJ2-5
CAWSAGTGASPLHF	TRBV30	TRBJ1-6
CASIVSFKGNQPQHF	TRBV6-4	TRBJ1-5
CASSQGDRGREKLFF	TRBV4-3	TRBJ1-4
CASSPPNGNTEAFF	TRBV18	TRBJ1-1
CASSSGGSGNTIYF	TRBV5-1	TRBJ1-3